What follows describes a single T cell receptor beta chain. The CDR3 totals 13 residues. With V trimmed by 5 bases and J by 6 bases, 4 bases remained unmatched. Germline CDR1 SGHAT, CDR2 FQNNGV. This record comes from a study of OX40 agonist ivuxolimab in advanced cancers. Study information: In this trial design, patients received ivuxolimab intravenously at 0.01 to 10 mg/kg every 2 weeks.

Assay used: immunoSEQ multiplex PCR; TCRdb lists only in-frame clones, some missing. The repertoire holds about 59,000 clones, with approximately 84% as singletons. The chain is built from TRBV11-2 and TRBJ1-2, with TRBD1 matching 9 bases. The material was CD4+ or CD8+ T cells sorted from blood, obtained in a trial of the OX40 agonist ivuxolimab. This sequence originates from an adult with an advanced solid tumor such as melanoma, head and neck, liver or kidney cancer. This chain's CDR3 is CASSRRQGDGYTF. Written as DNA, the CDR3 is TGTGCCAGCAGCAGAAGACAGGGGGATGGCTACACCTTC.